A single sample gave rise to the 25 T cell receptor beta chains below, sequenced in a study of metastatic and nonmetastatic thyroid tumors. TCRdb re-called clones from the PCR reads using MiXCR. The sample includes fewer than 35,000 clones, under 30% seen only once; the top ten take roughly 30%. Thyroid surgery had not been preceded by any treatment in any patient. Sequencing was done on a sample of blood. These receptors were obtained from a female donor with papillary thyroid cancer or a benign thyroid nodule (not recorded which). Some clones in this sample may be carry-over from other donors' samples.

Concerning this clone itself: One junction end disagrees with the germline gene, perhaps due to a read error. The V and J genes are TRBV27 and TRBJ1-2; D is unclear. The CDR3 is made up of 13 amino acids. Germline V gives CDR1 MNHEY, CDR2 SMNVEV (reference sequence). In DNA, the CDR3 is TGTGCCAGCAGTTTTGAGGGTAACTATGGCTACGCCTTC. Protein sequence: CASSFEGNYGYAF.

There are many counts of this clone. The chain uses TRBV4-2 and TRBJ2-3; 15 nucleotides align to TRBD2. The V segment lost 5 bases and the J segment 2 bases; nucleotides outside the gene matches: 5. CDR3 length: 17 residues. The germline CDR1 and CDR2 sequences are LGHNA and YNFKEQ. The CDR3 DNA reads TGTGCCAGCAGCGGGACTAGCGGGAGGACCTTCACAGATACGCAGTATTTT. Translated, it gives CASSGTSGRTFTDTQYF.

The rearrangement joins TRBV11-3 to TRBJ2-5, with 7 bases matching TRBD1. There are 14 residues in the CDR3. Germline-derived CDR1 and CDR2 are SGHNT and YENEEA. Trimming removed 4 bases from V and 3 bases from J; junction bases left unmatched: 5. CDR3 DNA: TGTGCCAGCAGCTCCCGGGACAGAAAAGAGACCCAGTACTTC. This sequence encodes CASSSRDRKETQYF. Together with reference TRBV11-3 and TRBJ2-5, the CDR3 gives the full variable domain: EAGVVQSPRYKIIEKKQPVAFWCNPISGHNTLYWYLQNLGQGPELLIRYENEEAVDDSQLPKDRFSAERLKGVDSTLKIQPAELGDSAVYLCASSSRDRKETQYFGPGTRLLVL.

This chain uses TRBV6-1 with TRBJ2-6, with D tentatively TRBD1 (6 bases). V lost 6 bases, J lost 0 bases, and 12 bases lay in between. The germline gives CDR1 MNHNS, CDR2 SASEGT. There are 16 residues in the CDR3. The chain's CDR3 is CASRWGPASGANVLTF. CDR3 bases: TGTGCCAGCAGATGGGGGCCAGCCTCTGGGGCCAACGTCCTGACTTTC.

This clone was seen repeatedly, ten times or more. The same CDR3 also results from other DNA sequences found in this sample. V is TRBV4-1 and J is TRBJ1-6, with D maybe TRBD1 (5 bases). Trimming stripped 0 bases from V and 7 bases from J, with 10 bases between. Germline values: CDR1 MGHRA, CDR2 YSYEKL. The CDR3 is 15 amino acids. CDR3 nucleotide sequence: TGCGCCAGCAGCCAAGACTCACAGGCCAATTCACCCCTCCACTTT. Protein product: CASSQDSQANSPLHF.

CDR3: CASSLAGTLAYNEQFF. In DNA, the CDR3 is TGTGCCAGCAGCTTAGCCGGGACGCTTGCCTACAATGAGCAGTTCTTC. The chain employs TRBV7-2 and TRBJ2-1; possibly TRBD1 or TRBD2 for D (5 bases each). The CDR3 spans 16 residues. V was cut by 0 bases and J by 2 bases, with 11 bases left in between. In germline, CDR1 is SGHTA, CDR2 FQGNSA.

This clone was seen at least ten times. The V and J genes are TRBV9 and TRBJ2-7; no definite D call. The CDR3 length is 13 residues. Germline V CDR1 and CDR2: SGDLS, YYNGEE. The V and J ends lost 3 bases and 4 bases respectively, with 11 bases between them. CDR3 DNA: TGTGCCAGCAGCGCCCACGGTGAGTACGAGCAGTACTTC. It specifies CASSAHGEYEQYF.

This clone was seen a handful of times. The V and J genes are TRBV12-3 or TRBV12-4 and TRBJ2-5; TRBD1 matches at 10 bases. Trimming removed 6 bases from V and 4 bases from J; junction bases left unmatched: 2. The CDR3 is 13 residues long. The CDR3 reads CASRRQGAETQYF. The CDR3, as DNA: TGTGCCAGCAGGAGACAGGGGGCAGAGACCCAGTACTTC.

This chain connects TRBV20-1 to TRBJ1-2; 7 nucleotides agree with TRBD1. Germline CDR1 is DFQATT and CDR2 is SNEGSKA (reference sequence). The CDR3 has 15 residues. V gave up 5 bases and J gave up 6 bases; unmatched junction bases: 15. The CDR3 region has the DNA TGCAGTGCTCATGAACGACAGGGCCTCACTGATGGCTACACCTTC. Its protein is CSAHERQGLTDGYTF.

This clone appeared many times. V is TRBV7-2 and J is TRBJ1-5; a weak D match, TRBD1 (6 bases). V was cut by 2 bases and J by 3 bases, with 14 bases left in between. This CDR3 comprises 16 residues. Germline V CDR1 and CDR2: SGHTA, FQGNSA. The CDR3 DNA follows: TGTGCCAGCAGCTTAACAACAGGGCGGTTCAATCAGCCCCAGCATTTT. This translates into CASSLTTGRFNQPQHF. The entire variable domain, with the rest obtained from reference TRBV7-2 and TRBJ1-5, is as follows: GAGVSQSPSNKVTEKGKDVELRCDPISGHTALYWYRQSLGQGLEFLIYFQGNSAPDKSGLPSDRFSAERTGGSVSTLTIQRTQQEDSAVYLCASSLTTGRFNQPQHFGDGTRLSIL.

The chain has TRBV6-1 and TRBJ2-7; D gene unclear. The V and J ends lost 6 bases and 2 bases respectively, with 8 bases between them. Germline V CDR1 and CDR2: MNHNS, SASEGT. The CDR3 is 12 residues long. CDR3 DNA sequence: TGTGCCAGCAGACCCAACCCCTACGAGCAGTACTTC. Translation gives CASRPNPYEQYF.

This clone was counted at least ten times. The chain recombines TRBV19 with TRBJ1-6; D is possibly TRBD1 (6 bases). Trimming cost V 6 bases and J 5 bases, with 20 bases left between them. This CDR3 has 17 amino acids. From germline, CDR1 is LNHDA and CDR2 SQIVND (reference sequence). The CDR3 region is CASSLTRGTNDNSPLHF. The CDR3 DNA sequence: TGTGCCAGTAGCCTGACCCGTGGGACAAACGATAATTCACCCCTCCACTTT.

The V and J genes are TRBV4-2 and TRBJ1-1; D may be TRBD1 (5 bases). The germline V gene has CDR1 LGHNA and CDR2 YNFKEQ. The CDR3 covers 13 residues. V lost 2 bases, J lost 5 bases, and 9 bases lay in between. The CDR3 region is CASSQLGVTEAFF. The CDR3, as DNA: TGTGCCAGCAGCCAACTGGGGGTTACTGAAGCTTTCTTT.

The chain is built from TRBV2 and TRBJ2-1; TRBD1 is a possible D gene (7 bases). Germline assignment: CDR1 SNHLY and CDR2 FYNNEI. V lost 10 bases and J 6 bases, leaving 19 bases between the germline ends. This CDR3 comprises 14 residues. DNA of the CDR3: TGTGCCACCGGGGGTACAGGGGTTGCCAATGAGCAGTTCTTC. This translates into CATGGTGVANEQFF.

The chain carries TRBV4-2 and TRBJ2-5; 10 bases are shared with TRBD2. The CDR3 is 15 residues long. The germline V gene has CDR1 LGHNA and CDR2 YNFKEQ. After removal of 1 base from V and 1 base from J, the junction contained 0 bases not matched to a gene. CDR3 bases: TGTGCCAGCAGCCAAGGGACTAGCGGCCAAGAGACCCAGTACTTC. This codes for CASSQGTSGQETQYF.

This chain links TRBV28 with TRBJ2-7; D call uncertain. The CDR3 runs to 11 residues. V lost 3 bases and J 7 bases, leaving 7 bases between the germline ends. Germline CDR1 is MDHEN and CDR2 is SYDVKM. CDR3 DNA: TGTGCCAGCAGTTTTAGGCGAGAGCAGTACTTC. The encoded protein is CASSFRREQYF.

This clone was seen a few times. One end of the junction is discordant with germline, which a read error may explain. This chain links TRBV28 with TRBJ2-7, with D possibly matching TRBD2 (5 bases). Germline assignment: CDR1 MDHEN and CDR2 SYDVKM. The CDR3 covers 11 residues. CDR3 in amino acids: CASGTTYEKYF. CDR3 nucleotides: TGCGCCAGCGGAACAACCTACGAGAAGTACTTC.

This clone is judged medium-sized. The chain uses TRBV11-1 and TRBJ2-7, with 7 bases that match TRBD2. V trimming: 5 bases; J trimming: 2 bases; junction bases outside the gene matches: 6. This CDR3 has 14 residues. CDR1 is SGHAT, CDR2 FQDESV, per germline (reference sequence). Here the CDR3 reads CASSPASGAYEQYF. CDR3 DNA sequence: TGTGCCAGCAGCCCAGCTAGCGGAGCCTACGAGCAGTACTTC.

This rearrangement joins TRBV11-2 to TRBJ2-7, with 7 bases identical to TRBD1. In germline, CDR1 is SGHAT, CDR2 FQNNGV. The CDR3 runs to 14 residues. V shed 1 base, J shed 3 bases, and the junction held 3 bases outside the gene matches. The CDR3 here is CASSLGAGGYEQYF. The CDR3 coding sequence is TGTGCCAGCAGCTTAGGAGCAGGGGGCTACGAGCAGTACTTC.

This clone came up a few times. The chain employs TRBV5-1 and TRBJ1-2; 8 bases agree with TRBD1. The CDR3 is 13 residues long. The V segment lost 2 bases and the J segment 4 bases; nucleotides outside the gene matches: 1. Germline V CDR1 and CDR2: SGHRS, YFSETQ. The CDR3: CASSFTGGYGYTF. In DNA, the CDR3 is TGCGCCAGCAGCTTTACAGGGGGCTATGGCTACACCTTC.

This clone was found many times. The V call is TRBV30, the J call TRBJ1-4; no clear D. Germline lookup yields CDR1 GTSNPN and CDR2 SVGIG (reference sequence). V lost 0 bases, J lost 0 bases, and 5 bases lay in between. This CDR3 region has 14 residues. The CDR3 DNA is TGTGCCTGGAGTGTCCCAGCAACTAATGAAAAACTGTTTTTT. The encoded protein is CAWSVPATNEKLFF.

V is TRBV2 and J is TRBJ2-1; the D is unclear. Per germline, CDR1 SNHLY and CDR2 FYNNEI. Trimming cost V 3 bases and J 6 bases, with 15 bases left between them. The CDR3 runs 15 residues. CDR3: CASSDKLCFGNEQFF. In DNA form, the CDR3 reads TGTGCCAGCAGTGATAAACTATGCTTTGGCAATGAGCAGTTCTTC.

This clone was seen ten or more times. This chain joins TRBV10-3 and TRBJ2-1, with D perhaps TRBD1 (6 bases). This CDR3 contains 12 residues. Germline CDR1 ENHRY, CDR2 SYGVKD. CDR3 nucleotide sequence: TGTGTGACAGGTGGGGCCTACAATGAGCAGTTCTTC. This translates into CVTGGAYNEQFF.

Ten or more counts support this clone. V and J are TRBV6-4 and TRBJ2-1; 14 bases are shared with TRBD2. V lost 6 bases to trimming and J lost 8 bases; unmatched junction nucleotides: 6. The CDR3 loop spans 15 amino acids. Germline V gene sequence: CDR1 MRHNA, CDR2 SNTAGT. The CDR3 protein is CASRTSGGAGDEQFF. DNA of the CDR3: TGTGCCAGCAGGACTAGCGGGGGGGCCGGGGATGAGCAGTTCTTC.

The gene calls are TRBV4-2 and TRBJ2-7; the match to TRBD2 covers 11 bases. The CDR3 length is 15 residues. V was pared by 3 bases and J by 4 bases, with 5 bases of the junction left unmatched. In germline, CDR1 is LGHNA, CDR2 YNFKEQ. The CDR3, as DNA: TGTGCCAGCAGCCACCTTACTAGCGGGAGTTACGAGCAGTACTTC. It codes for CASSHLTSGSYEQYF.